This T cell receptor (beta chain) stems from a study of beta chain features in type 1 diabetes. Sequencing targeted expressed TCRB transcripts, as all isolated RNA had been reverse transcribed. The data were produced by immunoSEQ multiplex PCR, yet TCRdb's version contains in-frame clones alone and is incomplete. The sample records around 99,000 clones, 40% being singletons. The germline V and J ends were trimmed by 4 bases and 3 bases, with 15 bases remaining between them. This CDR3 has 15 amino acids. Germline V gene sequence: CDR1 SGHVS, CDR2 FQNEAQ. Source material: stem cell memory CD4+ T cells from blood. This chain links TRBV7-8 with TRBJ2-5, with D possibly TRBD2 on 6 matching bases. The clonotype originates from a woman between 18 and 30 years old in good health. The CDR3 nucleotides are TGTGCCAGCAGCTCCGGTGGGGGACTTAAAGAGACCCAGTACTTC. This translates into CASSSGGGLKETQYF.